The rows below give T cell receptor beta chains drawn from one sample of a study of molecular identifiers for immune sequencing clone quantification. TCRdb re-called the PCR reads through MiXCR, storing one row per CDR3 protein. The sample consists of 90,000 or so distinct CDR3 sequences, roughly 23% of them appearing once. The material sequenced was naive CD8+ T cells from blood, with Jurkat cell RNA spiked in. These receptors originate from a human donor in good health. Some libraries in this study had Jurkat cell RNA spiked in. Each CDR3 is given with its conserved first and last residue. A D gene is named only where the DNA matches it firmly. Not all rows give a size; the values are once, few, many and, for expanded clones, a class.

CDR3 DNA,CDR3 protein,clone size,D gene,V gene,J gene
TGTGCCACTTCGGACACCCTCTACAATGAGCAGTTCTTC,CATSDTLYNEQFF,.,.,TRBV14,TRBJ2-1
TGTGCCAGCAGCCAAATATTGGCAGGGTCGACTGAAGCTTTCTTT,CASSQILAGSTEAFF,many,.,TRBV3-1,TRBJ1-1
TGCGCCAGCAGCCACTACCGACTAGCGGGCTACAATGAGCAGTTCTTC,CASSHYRLAGYNEQFF,.,TRBD2,TRBV4-3,TRBJ2-1
TGTGCCAGCAGCCTAGGACAGGGGTGGTACGAGCAGTACTTC,CASSLGQGWYEQYF,few,TRBD1,TRBV14,TRBJ2-7
TGTGCCAGCAGTCAAACGACAGGGGGCGCGGAGACCCAGTACTTC,CASSQTTGGAETQYF,many,TRBD1,TRBV6-5,TRBJ2-5
TGTGCCAGCGTAGAAAACTATGGCTACACCTTC,CASVENYGYTF,many,.,TRBV2,TRBJ1-2
TGCGCCAGCAGCCAAGATGGACTAGCGGGGGGGCCGCATACGCAGTATTTT,CASSQDGLAGGPHTQYF,few,TRBD2,TRBV4-3,TRBJ2-3
TGTGCCAGCAGCTTATCGCGGGAGGAGGTGTATGAGCAGTTCTTC,CASSLSREEVYEQFF,many,TRBD2,TRBV7-9,TRBJ2-1
TGCGCCAGCAGCCAAGAGACTCACTCCTACGAGCAGTACTTC,CASSQETHSYEQYF,.,.,TRBV4-1,TRBJ2-7
TGTGCCAGCTCACCACCGGGAAACACTGAAGCTTTCTTT,CASSPPGNTEAFF,many,.,TRBV18,TRBJ1-1
TGTGCCAGCAGCTTGGGCGGGAACAGCAATCAGCCCCAGCATTTT,CASSLGGNSNQPQHF,many,.,TRBV5-5,TRBJ1-5
TGTGCCTGGAGCGACCTCCGGGACAGAAGCACAGATACGCAGTATTTT,CAWSDLRDRSTDTQYF,.,TRBD1,TRBV30,TRBJ2-3
TGTGCCAGCAGCTACGGGGCGGCCGGGGAGCTGTTTTTT,CASSYGAAGELFF,many,.,TRBV5-6,TRBJ2-2
TGTGCCAGCAGCTTTACGGGACTAGCGAATAACAATGAGCAGTTCTTC,CASSFTGLANNNEQFF,.,TRBD2,TRBV5-4,TRBJ2-1
TGCAGTGCCCCGGGACTAGCGGTATCCTACGAGCAGTACTTC,CSAPGLAVSYEQYF,many,TRBD2,TRBV20-1,TRBJ2-7
TGCAGTGCTAGAGATCGGACTAGCGGGATAATTTATGAGCAGTTCTTC,CSARDRTSGIIYEQFF,.,TRBD2,TRBV20-1,TRBJ2-1
TGTGCCAGCAGCCGGGAAGCGACGGCCACCGGGGAGCTGTTTTTT,CASSREATATGELFF,.,.,TRBV7-2,TRBJ2-2